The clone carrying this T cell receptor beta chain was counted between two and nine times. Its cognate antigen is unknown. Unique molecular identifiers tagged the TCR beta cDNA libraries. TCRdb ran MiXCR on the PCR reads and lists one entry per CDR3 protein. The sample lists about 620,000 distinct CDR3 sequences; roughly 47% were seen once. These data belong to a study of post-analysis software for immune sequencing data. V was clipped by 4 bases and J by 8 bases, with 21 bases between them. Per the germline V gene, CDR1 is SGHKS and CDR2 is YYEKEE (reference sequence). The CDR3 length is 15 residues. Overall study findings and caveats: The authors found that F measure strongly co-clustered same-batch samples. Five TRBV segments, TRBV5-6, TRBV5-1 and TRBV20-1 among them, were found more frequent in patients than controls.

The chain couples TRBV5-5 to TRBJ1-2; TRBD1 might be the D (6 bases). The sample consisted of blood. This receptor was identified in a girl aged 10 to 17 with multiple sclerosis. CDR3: CASSRGTDSSSGYTF. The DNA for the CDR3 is TGTGCCAGCAGCAGGGGGACGGACTCTTCCTCGGGCTACACCTTC.